This paragraph covers one T cell receptor beta chain sequence. What it binds is not known. The data originate from a study of cytomegalovirus exposure and HLA in healthy donors. Study-wide points: In terms of immune exposure information, only CMV serostatus was available.

Primers: 60 Vbeta forward and 13 Jbeta reverse. Produced via immunoSEQ multiplex PCR; TCRdb's table is partial and in-frame only. The table records about 60,000 clones, around 84% of them present only once. Trimming shortened V by 0 bases and J by 4 bases, and 13 bases separated the two germline ends. The germline gives CDR1 SGHAT, CDR2 FQNNGV. This CDR3 contains 15 residues. The source of this sequence is a male donor in good health and CMV-seronegative. J is TRBJ2-7 and V is TRBV11-2, with D uncertain. The sequenced sample consisted of PBMCs. The CDR3 region has the DNA TGTGCCAGCAGCTTAGAACCACTGACTGTGTACGAGCAGTACTTC. Its protein product is CASSLEPLTVYEQYF.